This is a list of T cell receptor beta chains from one sample in a study of blood T cell repertoires in COVID-19. The data were produced by immunoSEQ multiplex PCR, yet TCRdb's version contains in-frame clones alone and is incomplete. The sample holds a few hundred thousand clones, 85% to 90% seen once. The material sequenced was peripheral blood. These receptors all come from a woman in her 30s with COVID-19, enrolled during active disease. CDR3s include the opening cysteine and the closing phenylalanine or tryptophan. Fields, in order: J gene, D gene, clone size, V gene, CDR3 DNA, CDR3 protein. A D gene is named only where the DNA matches it firmly. Clone size is given for some rows only: seen once, a few or many times, or a class if the clone is expanded.

j_gene: TRBJ2-5; d_gene: TRBD1; abundance: -; v_gene: TRBV5-6; CDR3nt: TGTGCCAGCAGCGCACAGGGGGACAGGGGCCCAGAGACCCAGTACTTC; CDR3aa: CASSAQGDRGPETQYF
j_gene: TRBJ2-3; d_gene: -; abundance: -; v_gene: TRBV9; CDR3nt: TGTGCCAGCAGCGTGTCTAGCGAGATTGACACAGATACGCAGTATTTT; CDR3aa: CASSVSSEIDTDTQYF
j_gene: TRBJ1-1; d_gene: -; abundance: -; v_gene: TRBV28; CDR3nt: TGTGCCAGCTACAGGTACACTGAAGCTTTCTTT; CDR3aa: CASYRYTEAFF
j_gene: TRBJ1-5; d_gene: TRBD1; abundance: once; v_gene: TRBV28; CDR3nt: TGTGCCAGCAGTTTATTAGGGGGCGTCAATCAGCCCCAGCATTTT; CDR3aa: CASSLLGGVNQPQHF
j_gene: TRBJ1-2; d_gene: -; abundance: -; v_gene: TRBV3-1/TRBV3-2; CDR3nt: TGTGCCAGCAGCCAACACAGTGAGAACTATGGCTACACCTTC; CDR3aa: CASSQHSENYGYTF
j_gene: TRBJ2-7; d_gene: TRBD1; abundance: -; v_gene: TRBV29-1; CDR3nt: TGCAGCGTGCGGGTGACAGGGGGCTACGAGCAGTACTTC; CDR3aa: CSVRVTGGYEQYF
j_gene: TRBJ2-7; d_gene: -; abundance: -; v_gene: TRBV27; CDR3nt: TGTGCCAGCAGTTCCCGGGACACCTACGAGCAGTACTTC; CDR3aa: CASSSRDTYEQYF
j_gene: TRBJ1-5; d_gene: -; abundance: -; v_gene: TRBV7-9; CDR3nt: TGTGCCAGCAGTTCAGGGGTCAATCAGCCCCAGCATTTT; CDR3aa: CASSSGVNQPQHF
j_gene: TRBJ2-2; d_gene: -; abundance: -; v_gene: TRBV27; CDR3nt: TGTGCCAGCAGTTCTAACACCGGGGAGCTGTTTTTT; CDR3aa: CASSSNTGELFF
j_gene: TRBJ2-6; d_gene: -; abundance: -; v_gene: TRBV24-1; CDR3nt: TGTGCCACCGAAGGGAGAGCTGGGGCCAACGTCCTGACTTTC; CDR3aa: CATEGRAGANVLTF
j_gene: TRBJ2-5; d_gene: -; abundance: -; v_gene: TRBV19; CDR3nt: TGTGCCAGTAGACCATCCTCGAGACAGCCGCCGTACCAAGAGACCCAGTACTTC; CDR3aa: CASRPSSRQPPYQETQYF
j_gene: TRBJ2-5; d_gene: -; abundance: -; v_gene: TRBV24-1; CDR3nt: TGTGCCACCAGTGACTTAAACGGGGAGACCCAGTACTTC; CDR3aa: CATSDLNGETQYF
j_gene: TRBJ1-5; d_gene: TRBD1; abundance: -; v_gene: TRBV9; CDR3nt: TGTGCCAGCAGTGCACAGGGGTTGAGCAATCAGCCCCAGCATTTT; CDR3aa: CASSAQGLSNQPQHF
j_gene: TRBJ1-5; d_gene: -; abundance: -; v_gene: TRBV4-3; CDR3nt: TGCGCCAGCAGCCAAGACGGGTGGGGGCTCGGGCAGCCCCAGCATTTT; CDR3aa: CASSQDGWGLGQPQHF
j_gene: TRBJ1-5; d_gene: -; abundance: -; v_gene: TRBV3-1/TRBV3-2; CDR3nt: TGTGCCAGCAGCCAATCCAGGGGAAACGTCTACGATAGCAATCAGCCCCAGCATTTT; CDR3aa: CASSQSRGNVYDSNQPQHF
j_gene: TRBJ1-1; d_gene: -; abundance: -; v_gene: TRBV18; CDR3nt: TGTGCCAGCTCATTAAGGGAGGACACTGAAGCTTTCTTT; CDR3aa: CASSLREDTEAFF
j_gene: TRBJ2-7; d_gene: TRBD2; abundance: -; v_gene: TRBV6-2/TRBV6-3; CDR3nt: TGTGCCAGCAGCCTCGGGACTAGGATCTCCGAGCAGTACTTC; CDR3aa: CASSLGTRISEQYF
j_gene: TRBJ2-1; d_gene: TRBD2; abundance: -; v_gene: TRBV11-2; CDR3nt: TGTGCCAGCAGCACGAGCGGGAGCTCCTACAATGAGCAGTTCTTC; CDR3aa: CASSTSGSSYNEQFF
j_gene: TRBJ1-2; d_gene: -; abundance: -; v_gene: TRBV29-1; CDR3nt: TGCAGCGTTGTGTACAGGGACGGGACCTACACCTTC; CDR3aa: CSVVYRDGTYTF
j_gene: TRBJ2-7; d_gene: -; abundance: -; v_gene: TRBV28; CDR3nt: TGTGCCAGCAGTTTCGCAGTCAACGAGCAGTACTTC; CDR3aa: CASSFAVNEQYF
j_gene: TRBJ2-1; d_gene: -; abundance: -; v_gene: TRBV2; CDR3nt: TGTGCCAGCAGTGAAGCGCTTCTGGCTAGTGGCCGCGTCTACAATGAGCAGTTCTTC; CDR3aa: CASSEALLASGRVYNEQFF
j_gene: TRBJ2-7; d_gene: -; abundance: -; v_gene: TRBV28; CDR3nt: TGTGCCAGCAGTTTGGGCAGAGTAACCTACGAGCAGTACTTC; CDR3aa: CASSLGRVTYEQYF
j_gene: TRBJ1-1; d_gene: TRBD1; abundance: -; v_gene: TRBV6-5; CDR3nt: TGTGCCAGCAGTTTAAGGACAGGGAGGTACACTGAAGCTTTCTTT; CDR3aa: CASSLRTGRYTEAFF